The clone carrying this T cell receptor (beta chain) was seen a handful of times. As yet, its antigen is unknown. This record belongs to a study of identical twins. Study-wide results and limits: Analyses based on zero insertions could be partly confounded by invariant MAIT and iNKT cells.

Per the germline V gene, CDR1 is LGHNT and CDR2 is FRNRAP. This CDR3 comprises 14 residues. The germline V and J ends were trimmed by 4 bases and 5 bases, with 14 bases remaining between them. TCRdb independently ran MiXCR on the 5' RACE reads; one entry per CDR3 protein. The sample has about 210,000 distinct CDR3 sequences; around 10% are singletons. The chain employs TRBV12-5 and TRBJ2-5, with D hard to call. This sequence originates from a woman between 18 and 29 years old in good health. The specimen was memory (CD45RO+) T cells sorted from blood. CDR3 DNA sequence: TGTGCTAGTGGTTGGGGTGGCAGTCGGGAGACCCAGTACTTC. Its protein product is CASGWGGSRETQYF.